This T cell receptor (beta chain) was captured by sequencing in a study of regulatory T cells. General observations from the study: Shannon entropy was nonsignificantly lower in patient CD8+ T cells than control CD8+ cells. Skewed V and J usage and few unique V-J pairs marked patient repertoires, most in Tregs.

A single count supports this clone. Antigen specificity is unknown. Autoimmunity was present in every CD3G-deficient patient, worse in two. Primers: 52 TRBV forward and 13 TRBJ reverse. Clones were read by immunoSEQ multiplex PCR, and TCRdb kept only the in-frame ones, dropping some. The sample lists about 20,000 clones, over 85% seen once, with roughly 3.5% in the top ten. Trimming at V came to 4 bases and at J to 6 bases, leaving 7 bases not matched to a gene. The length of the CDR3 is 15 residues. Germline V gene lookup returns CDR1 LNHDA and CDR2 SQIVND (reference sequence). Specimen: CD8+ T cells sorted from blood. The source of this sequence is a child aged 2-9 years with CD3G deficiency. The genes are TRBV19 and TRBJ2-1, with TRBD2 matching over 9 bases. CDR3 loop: CASSTIAGEGNEQFF. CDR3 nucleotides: TGTGCCAGTAGTACGATAGCGGGAGAGGGCAATGAGCAGTTCTTC.